A single T cell receptor beta chain is shown here with its context. Its specificity is unknown. This record comes from a study of T cells in Graves' hyperthyroidism and ophthalmopathy. Diagnosis of hyperthyroidism was new in patients aged 18 to 65, and its duration was under 2 months. In making diagnoses, clinical symptoms, serum thyroxine and TRAb, thyroid ultrasound and orbital computed tomography were all used. This CDR3 is 14 amino acids long. Looked up from germline, CDR1 is MDHEN and CDR2 is SYDVKM. Trimming removed 2 bases from V and 7 bases from J, with 15 bases in between. Study conclusions and caveats: Most clonotypes expanded in the thyroid (above 0.001) were also present in blood.

From RNA transcripts, TCR beta CDR3 regions were amplified. The HTBI primer set drove a first-round RT-PCR of the TCR CDR3. TCRdb reanalysed the multiplex PCR reads using MiXCR and keeps one entry per CDR3 protein. The repertoire holds around 700,000 distinct CDR3 sequences, with roughly a sixth as singletons. Sequencing used blood. The receptor was isolated from a woman aged 50 to 60 with Graves' hyperthyroidism that later progressed to Graves' ophthalmopathy. The rearrangement uses TRBV28 and TRBJ2-7; TRBD2 is a possible D gene (6 bases). The CDR3 loop is CASSLAGTTREQYF. The CDR3 bases are TGTGCCAGCAGTTTAGCGGGGACCACGAGGGAGCAGTACTTC.